This T cell receptor beta chain was profiled in a study of CD8 T cells in Susac syndrome. The RNA input was about 0.5 to 1 ug, and it was reverse transcribed with random hexamers. From the immunoSEQ multiplex PCR reads, TCRdb called clonotypes with MiXCR, one entry per CDR3 protein. The data hold over 100,000 distinct CDR3 sequences, with about 90% observed a single time. Peripheral blood CD8+ and CD4+ T cells were profiled by TCR beta sequencing. TEMRA cells underwent FACS enrichment and CD8+ and CD4+ T cells underwent negative isolation. This clonotype originated in a human donor in good health. Sequencing input: CD4+ T cells from PBMCs.

DNA for the CDR3: TGTGCCAGCAGCTCCCTCTCCCTGGGACCGAGAGAGACCCAGTACTTC. As protein: CASSSLSLGPRETQYF. The genes are TRBV7-2 and TRBJ2-5, with D tentatively TRBD1 or TRBD2 (5 bases each). From germline, CDR1 is SGHTA and CDR2 FQGNSA. The CDR3 has 16 amino acids. V was clipped by 4 bases and J by 4 bases, with 19 bases between them.